This TCR beta chain came from a study of cytomegalovirus exposure and HLA in healthy donors. Study conclusions and caveats: The listing of roughly 160 TCR beta chains classed them as cytomegalovirus-associated.

The PCR contained 60 Vbeta and 13 Jbeta primers. The assay was immunoSEQ multiplex PCR, and TCRdb's table has in-frame clones only and misses some. This sample has tens of thousands of clones, with 70% found just once. Note on this clone: Antigen specificity is unknown.

Germline V gene data show CDR1 as GTSNPN and CDR2 as SVGIG (reference sequence). J gave up 8 bases and V 1 base, and 7 bases lay outside the gene matches. CDR3 length: 14 amino acids. The source is a woman between 45 and 65 years old in good health and CMV-seropositive. The V gene is TRBV30, the J gene TRBJ1-5; TRBD1 matches at 8 bases. Material: PBMCs. CDR3 in DNA: TGTGCCTGGAGTGGAACAGGGGGTCCGGAGCCCCAGCATTTT. Its translation is CAWSGTGGPEPQHF.